A single sample gave rise to the 3 T cell receptor beta chains below, sequenced in a study of shared clonotypes between healthy human individuals. Assay used: immunoSEQ multiplex PCR; TCRdb lists only in-frame clones, some missing. The table has around 2.5 million clones, over 85% seen once. The sample comprised naive CD4+ T cells from PBMCs. As for subset: CD45RA+ positively selected. These receptor sequences come from a man younger than 35 in good health. Some clones in this sample may be carry-over from other donors' samples.

V gene TRBV12-5 combines with J gene TRBJ2-2; 8 nucleotides align to TRBD1. V trimming: 3 bases; J trimming: 1 base; junction bases outside the gene matches: 7. Germline CDR1 LGHNT, CDR2 FRNRAP. The CDR3 contains 17 residues. The chain's CDR3 is CASGFITGGVNTGELFF. Here the CDR3 DNA reads TGTGCTAGTGGTTTCATCACAGGGGGTGTGAACACCGGGGAGCTGTTTTTT.

The genes are TRBV6-6 and TRBJ2-5, with D perhaps TRBD2 (6 bases). Germline values: CDR1 MNHNY, CDR2 SVGAGI (reference sequence). This CDR3 has 13 residues. In nucleotides, the CDR3 is TGTGCTAGCTCGCGGAGGGCCGGAGAGACCCAGTACTTC. This gives the protein CASSRRAGETQYF.

In this sample, this clone turned up once. The chain is built from TRBV4-3 and TRBJ2-1; tentative D call: TRBD2 (5 bases). Germline V gives CDR1 LGHNA, CDR2 YSLEER. There are 13 residues in the CDR3. V lost 5 bases and J 6 bases, leaving 11 bases between the germline ends. DNA for the CDR3: TGCGCCAGCAGCACGCTCCGGGGCAATGAGCAGTTCTTC. Its translation: CASSTLRGNEQFF.